A selection of T cell receptor beta chains follows, all from one sample in a study of blood T cell repertoires in COVID-19. Repertoires were generated with immunoSEQ multiplex PCR, while TCRdb's copy carries only in-frame clones and drops some. The data show 300,000 to 350,000 clones, about 85% seen once. Material for sequencing was peripheral blood. These receptor sequences come from a man younger than 30 with active or convalescent COVID-19. CDR3s include the opening cysteine and the closing phenylalanine or tryptophan. D genes are given only for firm matches. The size field is filled for only some rows; it gives once, few, many or a size class.

V: TRBV7-9; D: NA; J: TRBJ1-2; size: NA; CDR3: CASTDTVDIYGYTF; DNA: TGTGCCAGCACCGATACGGTTGACATTTATGGCTACACCTTC
V: TRBV20-1; D: TRBD1; J: TRBJ1-4; size: NA; CDR3: CSASRGQAEKLFF; DNA: TGCAGTGCTAGTAGAGGACAGGCCGAAAAACTGTTTTTT
V: TRBV28; D: NA; J: TRBJ1-5; size: once; CDR3: CASSSNPGMLHQPQHF; DNA: TGTGCCAGCAGTTCCAATCCGGGTATGCTTCACCAGCCCCAGCATTTT
V: TRBV7-2; D: TRBD2; J: TRBJ2-1; size: NA; CDR3: CASSLARASGGGEQFF; DNA: TGTGCCAGCAGCTTAGCGCGGGCTAGCGGGGGAGGAGAGCAGTTCTTC
V: TRBV5-1; D: NA; J: TRBJ2-7; size: once; CDR3: CASSSGLHEQYF; DNA: TGCGCCAGCAGCTCAGGGTTACACGAGCAGTACTTC
V: TRBV2; D: TRBD1; J: TRBJ1-5; size: NA; CDR3: CASSEEQGSNQPQHF; DNA: TGTGCCAGCAGTGAAGAACAGGGGTCAAATCAGCCCCAGCATTTT
V: TRBV6-5; D: NA; J: TRBJ2-7; size: once; CDR3: CASSPGQGSYEQYF; DNA: TGTGCCAGCAGCCCGGGGCAGGGGAGCTACGAGCAGTACTTC
V: TRBV5-1; D: TRBD1; J: TRBJ1-2; size: NA; CDR3: CASSWTGSYGYTF; DNA: TGCGCCAGCAGCTGGACAGGGAGCTATGGCTACACCTTC
V: TRBV6-6; D: TRBD1; J: TRBJ2-7; size: NA; CDR3: CASSYSGTGGYEQYF; DNA: TGTGCCAGCAGTTACTCCGGGACAGGGGGCTACGAGCAGTACTTC
V: TRBV14; D: NA; J: TRBJ2-1; size: few; CDR3: CASSGTSGLFNEQFF; DNA: TGTGCCAGCAGCGGAACGAGCGGGCTCTTCAATGAGCAGTTCTTC
V: TRBV6-1; D: TRBD1; J: TRBJ1-4; size: NA; CDR3: CASSERGDRDEKLFF; DNA: TGTGCCAGCAGTGAAAGGGGGGACAGGGATGAAAAACTGTTTTTT
V: TRBV3-1/TRBV3-2; D: NA; J: TRBJ2-5; size: NA; CDR3: CASSLFTRRLETQYF; DNA: TGTGCCAGCAGCCTTTTTACTAGACGTCTAGAGACCCAGTACTTC
V: TRBV3-1/TRBV3-2; D: NA; J: TRBJ1-2; size: NA; CDR3: CASTNSGGGRKDF; DNA: TGTGCCAGCACCAACTCCGGGGGGGGTCGGAAGGATTTC
V: TRBV19; D: TRBD2; J: TRBJ2-1; size: NA; CDR3: CASSRGGDARFQQFF; DNA: TGTGCCAGTAGCCGGGGAGGGGACGCAAGGTTTCAGCAGTTCTTC
V: TRBV6-5; D: TRBD2; J: TRBJ2-7; size: NA; CDR3: CASIYGLAGSYEQYF; DNA: TGTGCCAGCATCTATGGACTAGCGGGATCGTACGAGCAGTACTTC
V: TRBV7-9; D: NA; J: TRBJ2-3; size: NA; CDR3: CASSRRGPDTQYF; DNA: TGTGCCAGCAGCAGGAGGGGCCCAGATACGCAGTATTTT
V: TRBV11-2; D: TRBD1; J: TRBJ2-7; size: NA; CDR3: CASSRDRAHEQYF; DNA: TGTGCCAGCAGCCGCGACAGGGCCCACGAGCAGTACTTC
V: TRBV19; D: TRBD1; J: TRBJ1-2; size: NA; CDR3: CASSPIDRDNYGYTF; DNA: TGTGCCAGTAGTCCCATAGACAGGGACAACTATGGCTACACCTTC
V: TRBV6-5; D: TRBD1; J: TRBJ1-5; size: NA; CDR3: CASSKQGRDQPQHF; DNA: TGTGCCAGCAGCAAACAGGGGCGGGATCAGCCCCAGCATTTT
V: TRBV20-1; D: NA; J: TRBJ1-5; size: NA; CDR3: CSASGQGIRQPQHF; DNA: TGCAGTGCTAGTGGGCAGGGGATCCGACAGCCCCAGCATTTT
V: TRBV15; D: TRBD1; J: TRBJ1-1; size: few; CDR3: CATSKDRVPEAFF; DNA: TGTGCCACCAGCAAAGACAGGGTCCCTGAAGCTTTCTTT
V: TRBV5-5; D: NA; J: TRBJ1-5; size: NA; CDR3: CASSLGTSNQPQHF; DNA: TGTGCCAGCAGCTTGGGGACATCAAATCAGCCCCAGCATTTT
V: TRBV18; D: NA; J: TRBJ2-3; size: NA; CDR3: CASSPIRDRADTQYF; DNA: TGTGCCAGCTCACCAATCAGGGATCGGGCAGATACGCAGTATTTT
V: TRBV5-4; D: TRBD2; J: TRBJ2-7; size: NA; CDR3: CASSQGLDPLYEQYF; DNA: TGTGCCAGCAGCCAAGGACTAGACCCCCTCTACGAGCAGTACTTC
V: TRBV5-6; D: NA; J: TRBJ1-3; size: NA; CDR3: CASSLTGLIRDTIYF; DNA: TGTGCCAGCAGCTTGACAGGGTTGATTAGGGACACCATATATTTT
V: TRBV11-2; D: NA; J: TRBJ1-5; size: few; CDR3: CASSLVSDSNQPQHF; DNA: TGTGCCAGCAGCTTAGTTTCAGATAGCAATCAGCCCCAGCATTTT
V: TRBV25-1; D: NA; J: TRBJ1-4; size: NA; CDR3: CASSGPRGYEKLFF; DNA: TGTGCCAGCAGTGGCCCCAGGGGTTACGAAAAACTGTTTTTT
V: TRBV27; D: TRBD1; J: TRBJ1-6; size: NA; CDR3: CASSLSGQPNSPLHF; DNA: TGTGCCAGCAGCCTTTCGGGACAGCCTAATTCACCCCTCCACTTT
V: TRBV3-1/TRBV3-2; D: TRBD1; J: TRBJ2-7; size: NA; CDR3: CASSSQTGYYEQYF; DNA: TGTGCCAGCAGCTCACAGACAGGGTACTACGAGCAGTACTTC
V: TRBV18; D: NA; J: TRBJ2-7; size: NA; CDR3: CASSSGASYEQYF; DNA: TGTGCCAGCTCATCGGGTGCCTCCTACGAGCAGTACTTC
V: TRBV27; D: NA; J: TRBJ1-2; size: NA; CDR3: CASSLPGTPPYGYTF; DNA: TGTGCCAGCAGTTTACCGGGGACTCCCCCGTATGGCTACACCTTC
V: TRBV24-1; D: NA; J: TRBJ1-5; size: NA; CDR3: CATILTYGQPQHF; DNA: TGTGCCACCATCTTGACTTACGGTCAGCCCCAGCATTTT
V: TRBV2; D: NA; J: TRBJ1-5; size: NA; CDR3: CASREDSYNQPQHF; DNA: TGTGCCAGCAGGGAAGACAGCTACAATCAGCCCCAGCATTTT
V: TRBV5-6; D: NA; J: TRBJ2-7; size: NA; CDR3: CASSLGGVHEQYF; DNA: TGTGCCAGCAGCTTAGGGGGAGTCCACGAGCAGTACTTC
V: TRBV30; D: TRBD1; J: TRBJ1-4; size: NA; CDR3: CAPSVRDRGTTATNEKLFF; DNA: TGTGCCCCCTCGGTTAGGGACAGGGGTACAACGGCAACTAATGAAAAACTGTTTTTT
V: TRBV12-5; D: TRBD2; J: TRBJ2-1; size: NA; CDR3: CASGPPTSGSYNEQFF; DNA: TGTGCTAGTGGTCCACCGACTAGCGGGAGCTACAATGAGCAGTTCTTC
V: TRBV5-1; D: NA; J: TRBJ1-2; size: NA; CDR3: CASSLDNPNYGYTF; DNA: TGCGCCAGCAGCTTGGACAACCCTAACTATGGCTACACCTTC
V: TRBV1; D: NA; J: TRBJ2-7; size: NA; CDR3: CTSSQDVAGGSYEQYF; DNA: NA